A selection of T cell receptor beta chains follows, all from one sample in a study of blood T cell repertoires in COVID-19. Assay used: immunoSEQ multiplex PCR; TCRdb lists only in-frame clones, some missing. The data hold just under 60,000 clones, with more than 75% observed a single time. The sequencing input was peripheral blood. The receptors here all came from a human donor with active COVID-19. The donor label of this sample is uncertain. CDR3s include the opening cysteine and the closing phenylalanine or tryptophan. Fields, in order: clone size, V gene, D gene, J gene, CDR3 DNA, CDR3 protein. The D gene is left open where the match is weak. Size is stated for part of the rows, as once, few or many counts, or as a class when the clone is expanded.

>-|TRBV19|-|TRBJ2-7
TGTGCCAGTAGCTACCATCCCGGGACACAAACCTACGAGCAGTACTTC
CASSYHPGTQTYEQYF
>-|TRBV7-9|-|TRBJ1-3
TGTGCCAGCAGCTTAGGTTCGGGGAACACCATATATTTT
CASSLGSGNTIYF
>-|TRBV7-2|TRBD1|TRBJ2-3
TGTGCCAGCAGCTTAGGTCGCCAGGGGGTCACAGATACGCAGTATTTT
CASSLGRQGVTDTQYF
>-|TRBV3-1/TRBV3-2|-|TRBJ1-1
TGTGCCAGCAGCCAAGTTTTCCCGTCTGAAGCTTTCTTT
CASSQVFPSEAFF
>few|TRBV30|-|TRBJ1-1
TGTGCCCGCGACAGCCGCGGTACTGAAGCTTTCTTT
CARDSRGTEAFF
>once|TRBV9|-|TRBJ2-3
TGTGCCAGCGGCCCCCTGGGCCCCACAGATACGCAGTATTTT
CASGPLGPTDTQYF
>-|TRBV29-1|TRBD2|TRBJ2-1
TGCAGCGTTGGGACTAGCGGGTCATTCTACAATGAGCAGTTCTTC
CSVGTSGSFYNEQFF
>few|TRBV6-5|-|TRBJ2-7
TGTGCCAGCAGCCGAGTAGAAAACCCCTACGAGCAGTACTTC
CASSRVENPYEQYF
>-|TRBV27|-|TRBJ2-5
TGTGCCAGCAGTTTTTTGCCGGGGAAAGAGACCCAGTACTTC
CASSFLPGKETQYF
>-|TRBV4-1|-|TRBJ1-1
TGCGCCAGCAGCCAATCTCAGGCCACTGAAGCTTTCTTT
CASSQSQATEAFF
>-|TRBV10-1|TRBD2|TRBJ2-3
TGCGCCAGCAGTGAGACTAGCGGGAGTACTAGCACAGATACGCAGTATTTT
CASSETSGSTSTDTQYF
>once|TRBV12-3/TRBV12-4|-|TRBJ1-2
TGTGCCAGCAGCTCTAACGCTCTGGGCTACACCTTC
CASSSNALGYTF
>once|TRBV7-9|TRBD1|TRBJ2-1
TGTGCCAGCAGCGCCAACAGGGGGCGAATCGATGAGCAGTTCTTC
CASSANRGRIDEQFF
>-|TRBV4-2|TRBD1|TRBJ2-5
TGTGCCAGCAGCCAAGAGGCCCGGACAGGGCGCCCTTCGGCCCCAAAGCAAGAGACCCAGTACTTC
CASSQEARTGRPSAPKQETQYF
>once|TRBV7-8|-|TRBJ2-3
TGTGCCAGCAGCTTGGGACTTGCTCGCACAGATACGCAGTATTTT
CASSLGLARTDTQYF
>once|TRBV5-5|TRBD2|TRBJ2-7
TGTGCCAGCAGCGAGCGGGGGAACCGGGAGTACGAGCAGTACTTC
CASSERGNREYEQYF
>-|TRBV25-1|TRBD1|TRBJ1-2
TGTGCCAGCAGTGAGGAGGGACAGGGGCCCTATGGCTACACCTTC
CASSEEGQGPYGYTF
>-|TRBV14|-|TRBJ1-6
TGTGCCAGCAGCCAAGATAAAGGCGGAAATTCACCCCTCCACTTT
CASSQDKGGNSPLHF
>-|TRBV5-5|-|TRBJ1-4
TGTGCCAGCAGCTGGGACACTGGGTTCCCTAATGAAAAACTGTTTTTT
CASSWDTGFPNEKLFF
>once|TRBV9|TRBD2|TRBJ2-3
TGTGCCAGCAGCGTATTCTCTAGCGGGAAGGATACGCAGTATTTT
CASSVFSSGKDTQYF
>-|TRBV15|TRBD1|TRBJ2-7
TGTGCCACCAGCAGAGGGGGGTTAGGACAGGGGGCCCACGAGCAGTACTTC
CATSRGGLGQGAHEQYF
>-|TRBV7-8|-|TRBJ1-5
TGTGCCAGCAGCTTGCGGCTAAGCAATCAGCCCCAGCATTTT
CASSLRLSNQPQHF
>-|TRBV7-3|-|TRBJ2-1
TGTGCCAGCAGCTTAATGGGGGCTCGCGAGCAGTTCTTC
CASSLMGAREQFF
>-|TRBV28|-|TRBJ2-5
TGTGCCAGCACTATCAGAGGCGGGACCCAGTACTTC
CASTIRGGTQYF
>-|TRBV5-1|-|TRBJ1-4
TGCGCCAGCAGCTTGGGTATCGCAACTAATGAAAAACTGTTTTTT
CASSLGIATNEKLFF
>-|TRBV10-1|-|TRBJ1-1
TGCGCCAGCAGTATGAACAGGGACACTGAAGCTTTCTTT
CASSMNRDTEAFF
>once|TRBV6-5|TRBD1|TRBJ1-6
TGTGCCAGCAGTTACGGGACAGTAGGCTCACCCCTCCACTTT
CASSYGTVGSPLHF
>-|TRBV11-3|-|TRBJ2-7
TGTGCCAGCAGCGAAAACAGGTGGGGTTACGAGCAGTACTTC
CASSENRWGYEQYF
>-|TRBV5-1|-|TRBJ1-1
TGCGCCAGCAGCTTGATCGACAGGAACACTGAAGCTTTCTTT
CASSLIDRNTEAFF
>once|TRBV10-3|TRBD1|TRBJ1-4
TGTGCCATCAGTGGCGGGACAGGGCCAAATGAAAAACTGTTTTTT
CAISGGTGPNEKLFF
>-|TRBV2|TRBD2|TRBJ2-7
TGTGCCAGCAGTGATCGTAGCGGGGCCATCGAGCAGTACTTC
CASSDRSGAIEQYF
>few|TRBV28|TRBD1|TRBJ2-7
TGTGCCAGCAGTTTATCGGGAGTTGGACAGGGAGAGTCCTACGAGCAGTACTTC
CASSLSGVGQGESYEQYF
>-|TRBV19|-|TRBJ2-5
TGTGCCAGTAGTCGTGGGGGGGCCAGCTGGGAGACCCAGTACTTC
CASSRGGASWETQYF
>-|TRBV5-1|TRBD1|TRBJ1-1
TGCGCCAGCAGCTTGCCTTCAGGGGGGATTGTTGAAGCTTTCTTT
CASSLPSGGIVEAFF
>-|TRBV6-2/TRBV6-3|TRBD2|TRBJ2-7
TGTGCCAGCAGTTACCGGGAACTAGCGGGCCTCTACGAGCAGTACTTC
CASSYRELAGLYEQYF
>-|TRBV10-3|-|TRBJ2-1
TGTGCCATCAATGGAGGGTATGACAATGAGCAGTTCTTC
CAINGGYDNEQFF
>-|TRBV3-1/TRBV3-2|TRBD2|TRBJ2-5
TGTGCCAGCAGCGCCGGGACTAGCGGGGGGGCTACTGGAGAGACCCAGTACTTC
CASSAGTSGGATGETQYF
>-|TRBV12-5|TRBD1|TRBJ1-2
TGTGCTAGTGGTGTAACAGGGGGGAACTATGGCTACACCTTC
CASGVTGGNYGYTF
>once|TRBV18|TRBD1|TRBJ2-2
TGTGCCAGCTCACCACCGGGACAGGGGACAACGGGGACCGGGGAGCTGTTTTTT
CASSPPGQGTTGTGELFF
>few|TRBV30|-|TRBJ1-5
TGTGCCTGGACAGAAGATAGCAATCAGCCCCAGCATTTT
CAWTEDSNQPQHF
>-|TRBV19|-|TRBJ2-1
TGTGCCAGTAGTATAGTAGGGGCCGGCCCGATAGAGCAGTTCTTC
CASSIVGAGPIEQFF
>-|TRBV13|TRBD1|TRBJ2-7
TGTGCCAGCAGTCCGGACAGGCGATCCTACGAGCAGTACTTC
CASSPDRRSYEQYF
>-|TRBV7-2|TRBD2|TRBJ2-7
TGTGCCAGCAGCCTAGCGGGAGGGCTGGGGGACGAGCAGTACTTC
CASSLAGGLGDEQYF
>few|TRBV11-3|-|TRBJ2-1
TGTGCCAGCAGCTTAGATGGGGCCAGGGGGACTTACAATGAGCAGTTCTTC
CASSLDGARGTYNEQFF
>-|TRBV5-1|TRBD1|TRBJ1-1
TGCGCCAGCAGCGGGGGGACAGGGATGAACACTGAAGCTTTCTTT
CASSGGTGMNTEAFF
>-|TRBV7-9|-|TRBJ1-3
TGTGCCAGCAGCTTGATTAGACAGAACTCTGGAAACACCATATATTTT
CASSLIRQNSGNTIYF
>-|TRBV12-5|TRBD2|TRBJ2-3
TGTGCTAGTGGTTTGAGTCTGTTTGGCGGGAGGGCCCGCACAGATACGCAGTATTTT
CASGLSLFGGRARTDTQYF
>few|TRBV7-9|TRBD1|TRBJ2-7
TGTGCCAGCAGCTTAACAGGGGTGAACTACGAGCAGTACTTC
CASSLTGVNYEQYF
>once|TRBV21-1|-|TRBJ1-2
TGTGCCAGCAGCACCCCGACAGGGGAGGCCTATGGCTACACCTTC
CASSTPTGEAYGYTF
>-|TRBV6-6|-|TRBJ1-2
TGTGCCAGCAGTTACTCAGAGGGAGGCTACACCTTC
CASSYSEGGYTF
>-|TRBV28|TRBD2|TRBJ2-7
TGTGCCAGCAGTTTACCAGCGGGGCCCCGGGACGAGCAGTACTTC
CASSLPAGPRDEQYF
>-|TRBV19|-|TRBJ2-1
TGTGCCAGTAGTATAGACCTGACTAGAGTTGGAGAGCAGTTCTTC
CASSIDLTRVGEQFF
>-|TRBV28|TRBD1|TRBJ1-4
TGTGCCAGCAGTTCCAGCCTCCCCGACAGGGTTCCTGAAAAACTGTTTTTT
CASSSSLPDRVPEKLFF
>-|TRBV7-8|-|TRBJ2-7
TGTGCCAGCAGCCCTGCCCGGGACTTGGCCACCTACGAGCAGTACTTC
CASSPARDLATYEQYF
>-|TRBV2|TRBD1|TRBJ1-2
TGTGCCAGCAGCGGGACAGGGTTCGATGGCTACACCTTC
CASSGTGFDGYTF